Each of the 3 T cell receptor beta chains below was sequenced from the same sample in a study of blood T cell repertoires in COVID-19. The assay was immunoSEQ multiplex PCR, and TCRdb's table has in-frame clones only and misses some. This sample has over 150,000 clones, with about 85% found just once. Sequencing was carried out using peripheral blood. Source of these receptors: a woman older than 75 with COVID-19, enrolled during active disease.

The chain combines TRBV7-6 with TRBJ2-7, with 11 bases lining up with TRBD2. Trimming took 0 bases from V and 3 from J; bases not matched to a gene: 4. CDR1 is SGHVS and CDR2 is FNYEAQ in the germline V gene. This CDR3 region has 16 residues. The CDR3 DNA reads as TGTGCCAGCAGCTTAGCCTTAGCGGGAGGGGGCTACGAGCAGTACTTC. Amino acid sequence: CASSLALAGGGYEQYF.

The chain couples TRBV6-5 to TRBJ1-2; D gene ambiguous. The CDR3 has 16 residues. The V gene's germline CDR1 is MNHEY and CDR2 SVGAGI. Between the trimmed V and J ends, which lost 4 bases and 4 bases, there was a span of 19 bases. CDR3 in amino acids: CASSLPPGEGPYGYTF. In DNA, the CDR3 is TGTGCCAGCAGTTTACCTCCCGGGGAGGGCCCCTATGGCTACACCTTC.

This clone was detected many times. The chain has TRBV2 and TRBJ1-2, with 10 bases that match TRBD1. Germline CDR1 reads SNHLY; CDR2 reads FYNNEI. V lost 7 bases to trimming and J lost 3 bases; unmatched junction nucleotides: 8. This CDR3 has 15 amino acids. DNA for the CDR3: TGTGCCAGCAATCCCGACAGGGGGCGTCACTATGGCTACACCTTC. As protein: CASNPDRGRHYGYTF.